The sequence of this T cell receptor beta chain was determined in a study of shared clonotypes between healthy human individuals. A note on this clone: This same CDR3 is encoded by further DNA sequences in the sample.

Using immunoSEQ multiplex PCR, the repertoire was profiled, and TCRdb retains in-frame clones only, with some absent. The table shows approximately 1.5 million clones, with roughly 98% occurring only once. The CDR3 runs to 16 residues. Germline V gene data show CDR1 as LNHDA and CDR2 as SQIVND (reference sequence). The V segment lost 3 bases and the J segment 2 bases; nucleotides outside the gene matches: 8. All participating donors were Caucasian adults from Nashville, Tennessee. Partitioning of CD4+ cells yielded a CD45RA+ naive subset and a CD45RA-negative memory subset. The chain joins TRBV19 to TRBJ2-7, with TRBD2 matching over 9 bases. The sequencing input was naive CD4+ T cells sorted from blood. Subset: CD45RA+ positively selected. The clonotype originates from a man in his thirties or forties in good health. The CDR3, as DNA: TGTGCCAGTAGTATCCCAACTAGCGGGCGGCCCTACGAGCAGTACTTC. It specifies CASSIPTSGRPYEQYF.